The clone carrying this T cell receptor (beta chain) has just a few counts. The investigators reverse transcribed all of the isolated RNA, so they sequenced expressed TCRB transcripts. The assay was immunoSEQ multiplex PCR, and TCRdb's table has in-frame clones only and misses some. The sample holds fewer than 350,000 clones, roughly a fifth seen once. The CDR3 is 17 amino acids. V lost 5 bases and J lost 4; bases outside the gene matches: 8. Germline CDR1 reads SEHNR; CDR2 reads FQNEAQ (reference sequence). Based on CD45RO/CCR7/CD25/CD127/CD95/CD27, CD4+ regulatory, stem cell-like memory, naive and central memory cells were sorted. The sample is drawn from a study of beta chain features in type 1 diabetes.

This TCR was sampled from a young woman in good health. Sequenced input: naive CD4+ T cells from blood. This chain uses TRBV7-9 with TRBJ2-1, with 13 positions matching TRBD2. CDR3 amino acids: CASSPGPGLAGYNEQFF. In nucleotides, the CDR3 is TGTGCCAGCAGCCCCGGCCCGGGACTAGCGGGGTACAATGAGCAGTTCTTC.